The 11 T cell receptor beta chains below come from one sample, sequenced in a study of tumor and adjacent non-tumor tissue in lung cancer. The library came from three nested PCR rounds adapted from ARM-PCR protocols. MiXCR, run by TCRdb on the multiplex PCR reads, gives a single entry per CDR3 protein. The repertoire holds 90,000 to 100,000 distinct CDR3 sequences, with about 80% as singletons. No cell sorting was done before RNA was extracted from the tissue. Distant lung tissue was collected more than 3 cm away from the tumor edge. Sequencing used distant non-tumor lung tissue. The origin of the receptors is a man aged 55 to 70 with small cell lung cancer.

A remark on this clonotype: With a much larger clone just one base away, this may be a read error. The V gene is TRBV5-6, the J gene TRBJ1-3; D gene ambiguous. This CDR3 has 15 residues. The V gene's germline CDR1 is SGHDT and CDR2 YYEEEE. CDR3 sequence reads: CASSLMGNTGNNIYF. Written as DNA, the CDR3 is TGTGCCAGCAGCTTGATGGGGAATACTGGAAACAACATATATTTT.

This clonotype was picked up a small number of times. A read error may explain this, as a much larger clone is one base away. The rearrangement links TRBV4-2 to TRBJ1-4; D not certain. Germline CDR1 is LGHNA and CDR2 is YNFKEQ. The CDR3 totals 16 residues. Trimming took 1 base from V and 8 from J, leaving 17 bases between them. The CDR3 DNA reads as TGTGCCAGCAGCCAAGTTCTTTCCGCGGTAGCCGAAAAACTGTTTTTT. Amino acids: CASSQVLSAVAEKLFF.

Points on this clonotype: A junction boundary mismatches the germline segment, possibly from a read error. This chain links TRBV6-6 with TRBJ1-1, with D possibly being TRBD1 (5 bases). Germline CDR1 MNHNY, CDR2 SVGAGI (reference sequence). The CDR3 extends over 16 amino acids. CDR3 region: CASSSMRTGPNIEAFF. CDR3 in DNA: TGTGCCAGCAGTTCAATGCGGACGGGACCGAACATTGAAGCTTTCTTT.

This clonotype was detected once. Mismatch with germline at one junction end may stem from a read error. The CDR3 loop reads CASTLAGASSGNTIYF. The CDR3 DNA sequence: TGTGCCAGCACCTTAGCGGGCGCCTCCTCTGGAAACACCATATATTTT. The chain is built from TRBV11-2 and TRBJ1-3; D unresolved. CDR3 length: 16 residues. The germline V gene has CDR1 SGHAT and CDR2 FQNNGV.

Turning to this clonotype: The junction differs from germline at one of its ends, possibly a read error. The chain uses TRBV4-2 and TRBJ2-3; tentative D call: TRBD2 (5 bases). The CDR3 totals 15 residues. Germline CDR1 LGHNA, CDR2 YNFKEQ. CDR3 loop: CASSQDLGSQDTQYF. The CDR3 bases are TGTGCCAGTAGCCAAGACTTGGGGAGCCAAGATACGCAGTATTTT.

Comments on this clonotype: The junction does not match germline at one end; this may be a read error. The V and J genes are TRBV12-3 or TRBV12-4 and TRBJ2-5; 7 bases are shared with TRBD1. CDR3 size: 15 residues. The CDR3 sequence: CVSSGGQEATETQYF. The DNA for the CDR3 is TGTGTCAGCAGTGGCGGACAGGAGGCGACGGAGACCCAGTACTTC.

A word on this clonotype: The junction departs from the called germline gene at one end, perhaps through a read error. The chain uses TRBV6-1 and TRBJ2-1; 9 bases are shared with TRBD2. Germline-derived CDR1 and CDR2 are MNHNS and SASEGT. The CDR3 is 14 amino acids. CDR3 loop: CASILSGGRNEQFF. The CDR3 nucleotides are TGTGCCAGCATCCTTAGCGGGGGTAGGAATGAGCAATTCTTC.

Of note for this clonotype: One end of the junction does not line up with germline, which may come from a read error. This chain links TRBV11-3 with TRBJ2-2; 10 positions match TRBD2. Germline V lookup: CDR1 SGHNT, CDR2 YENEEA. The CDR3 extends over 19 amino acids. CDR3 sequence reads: CASNRDDTGLARRTGGLFF. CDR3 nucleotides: TGTGCCAGCAATCGTGATGACACGGGACTAGCGCGTCGCACTGGGGGGCTGTTTTTT.

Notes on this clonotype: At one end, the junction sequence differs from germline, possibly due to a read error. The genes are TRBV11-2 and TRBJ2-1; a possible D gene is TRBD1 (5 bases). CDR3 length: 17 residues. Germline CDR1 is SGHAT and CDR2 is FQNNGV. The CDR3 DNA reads TGTGCCAGCAACTTAGTGACAGCCCAGAGATCCTACAATGAGAAGTTCTTC. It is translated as CASNLVTAQRSYNEKFF. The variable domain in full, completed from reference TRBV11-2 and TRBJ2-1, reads EAGVAQSPRYKIIEKRQSVAFWCNPISGHATLYWYQQILGQGPKLLIQFQNNGVVDDSQLPKDRFSAERLKGVDSTLKIQPAKLEDSAVYLCASNLVTAQRSYNEKFFGPGTRLTVL.

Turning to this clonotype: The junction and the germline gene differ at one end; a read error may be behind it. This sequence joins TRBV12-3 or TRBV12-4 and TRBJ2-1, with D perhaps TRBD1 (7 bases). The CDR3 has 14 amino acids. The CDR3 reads CASGSGTEHNEQSF. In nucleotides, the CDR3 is TGTGCTAGCGGTTCCGGGACAGAGCACAATGAGCAGTCCTTC.

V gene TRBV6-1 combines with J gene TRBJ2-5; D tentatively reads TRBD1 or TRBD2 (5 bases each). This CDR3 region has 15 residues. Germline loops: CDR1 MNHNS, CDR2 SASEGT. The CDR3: CGSSLSGTSEETQYF. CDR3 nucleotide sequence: TGTGGTAGCAGTCTTTCCGGGACCTCCGAAGAGACCCAGTACTTC.